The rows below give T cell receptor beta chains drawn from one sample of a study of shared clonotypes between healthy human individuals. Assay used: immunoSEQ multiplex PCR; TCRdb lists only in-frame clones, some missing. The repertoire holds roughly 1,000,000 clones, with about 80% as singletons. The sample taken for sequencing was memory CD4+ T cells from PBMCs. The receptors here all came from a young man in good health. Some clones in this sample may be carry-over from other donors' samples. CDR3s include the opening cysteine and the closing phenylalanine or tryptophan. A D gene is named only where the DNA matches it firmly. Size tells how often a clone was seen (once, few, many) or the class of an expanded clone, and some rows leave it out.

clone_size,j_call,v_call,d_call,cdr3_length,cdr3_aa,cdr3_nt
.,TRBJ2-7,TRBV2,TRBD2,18,CASSEAGPLAGDFHEQYF,TGTGCCAGCAGTGAAGCGGGGCCTCTAGCGGGAGATTTCCACGAGCAGTACTTC
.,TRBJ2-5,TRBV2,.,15,CASSSGSHGQETQYF,TGTGCCAGCAGTAGTGGGAGTCATGGACAAGAGACCCAGTACTTC
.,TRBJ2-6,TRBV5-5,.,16,CASSRSQGSGANVLTF,TGTGCCAGCAGCCGTTCACAGGGATCCGGGGCCAACGTCCTGACTTTC
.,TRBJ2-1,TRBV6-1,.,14,CASTQTGGGPEQFF,TGTGCCAGCACCCAAACCGGTGGGGGTCCGGAGCAGTTCTTC
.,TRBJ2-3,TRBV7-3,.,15,CASSLGGGAADTQYF,TGTGCCAGCAGCCTCGGAGGTGGAGCGGCAGATACGCAGTATTTT
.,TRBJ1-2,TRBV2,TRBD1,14,CASSASGQGNGYTF,TGTGCCAGCAGTGCGTCGGGACAGGGGAATGGCTACACCTTC
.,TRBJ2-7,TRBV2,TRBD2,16,CASTKTGTSGSYEQYF,TGTGCCAGCACCAAAACCGGGACTAGCGGCTCCTACGAGCAGTACTTC
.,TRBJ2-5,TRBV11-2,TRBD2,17,CASSPRPGREGSETQYF,TGTGCCAGCAGCCCCAGGCCCGGGCGGGAGGGCTCAGAGACCCAGTACTTC
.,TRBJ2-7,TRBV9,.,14,CASSADLSSLEQYF,TGTGCCAGCAGCGCGGACCTCTCGAGCCTCGAGCAGTACTTC
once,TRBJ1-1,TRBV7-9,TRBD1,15,CASSLPQGANTEAFF,TGTGCCAGCAGCTTGCCCCAGGGGGCTAACACTGAAGCTTTCTTT
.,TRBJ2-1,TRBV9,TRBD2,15,CASSARDYSYNEQFF,TGTGCCAGCAGCGCCCGGGACTACTCCTACAATGAGCAGTTCTTC
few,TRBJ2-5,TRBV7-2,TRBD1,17,CASSPGQGLLVDETQYF,TGTGCCAGCAGCCCGGGACAGGGGCTCCTAGTTGATGAGACCCAGTACTTC
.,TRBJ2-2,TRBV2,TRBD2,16,CASTVGGRGETGELFF,TGTGCCAGCACCGTGGGCGGGAGAGGTGAAACCGGGGAGCTGTTTTTT
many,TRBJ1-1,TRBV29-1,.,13,CSALGQLNTEAFF,TGCAGCGCTCTTGGACAGTTAAACACTGAAGCTTTCTTT
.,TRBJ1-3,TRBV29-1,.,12,CSVGTPGNTIYF,TGCAGCGTTGGAACCCCCGGAAACACCATATATTTT
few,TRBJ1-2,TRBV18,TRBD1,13,CASSPGTADGYTF,TGTGCCAGCTCACCGGGGACAGCCGATGGCTACACCTTC
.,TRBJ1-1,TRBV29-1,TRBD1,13,CSVKTGTNTEAFF,TGCAGCGTTAAGACAGGGACGAACACTGAAGCTTTCTTT
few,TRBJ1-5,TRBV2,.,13,CASRGVSYQPQHF,TGTGCCAGCCGGGGGGTATCATATCAGCCCCAGCATTTT
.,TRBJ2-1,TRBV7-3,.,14,CASSRLGPYNEQFF,TGTGCCAGCAGCCGACTAGGCCCCTACAATGAGCAGTTCTTC
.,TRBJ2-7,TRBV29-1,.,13,CSVVASFGREQYF,TGCAGCGTTGTAGCGTCATTCGGGCGCGAGCAGTACTTC
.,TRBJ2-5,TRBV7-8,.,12,CASSFPAETQYF,TGTGCCAGCAGCTTCCCGGCGGAGACCCAGTACTTC
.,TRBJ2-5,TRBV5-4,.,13,CASSPQADETQYF,TGTGCCAGCAGCCCCCAGGCTGATGAGACCCAGTACTTC
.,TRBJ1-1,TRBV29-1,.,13,CSVVHSGNTEAFF,TGCAGCGTCGTCCACTCAGGGAACACTGAAGCTTTCTTT
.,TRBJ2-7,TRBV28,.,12,CATTSFSYEQYF,TGTGCCACTACCAGTTTTTCCTACGAGCAGTACTTC
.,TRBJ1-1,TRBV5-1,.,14,CASSSDRPNTEAFF,TGCGCCAGCAGTTCAGACAGGCCGAACACTGAAGCTTTCTTT
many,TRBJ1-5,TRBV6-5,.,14,CASTSRFGNQPQHF,TGTGCCAGCACCTCAAGGTTTGGCAATCAGCCCCAGCATTTT
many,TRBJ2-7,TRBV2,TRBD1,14,CASSPGTGGYEQYF,TGTGCCAGCAGCCCCGGGACAGGGGGTTACGAGCAGTACTTC
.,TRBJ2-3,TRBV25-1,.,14,CASSAPDSTDTQYF,TGTGCCAGCAGTGCCCCGGACAGCACAGATACGCAGTATTTT
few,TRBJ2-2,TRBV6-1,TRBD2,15,CASSVLAGEAGELFF,TGTGCCAGCAGTGTACTAGCGGGAGAGGCCGGGGAGCTGTTTTTT
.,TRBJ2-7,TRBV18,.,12,CASSSLSYEQYF,TGTGCCAGCTCATCCCTATCCTACGAGCAGTACTTC
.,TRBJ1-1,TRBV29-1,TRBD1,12,CSGTGGDTEAFF,TGCAGCGGGACAGGAGGGGACACTGAAGCTTTCTTT
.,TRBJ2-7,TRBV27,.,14,CASSFRGEAYEQYF,TGTGCCAGCAGTTTCAGGGGCGAGGCCTACGAGCAGTACTTC
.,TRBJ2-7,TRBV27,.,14,CASSFTSKSYEQYF,TGTGCCAGCAGTTTCACCTCTAAATCCTACGAGCAGTACTTC
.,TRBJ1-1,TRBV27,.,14,CASSPWDGANGAFF,TGTGCCAGCAGTCCATGGGATGGGGCTAACGGAGCTTTCTTT
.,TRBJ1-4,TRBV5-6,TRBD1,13,CASSRNRGEKLFF,TGTGCCAGCAGCCGAAACAGGGGTGAAAAACTGTTTTTT
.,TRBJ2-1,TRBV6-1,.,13,CASSGSARGEQFF,TGTGCCAGCAGTGGGTCAGCGAGGGGTGAGCAGTTCTTC
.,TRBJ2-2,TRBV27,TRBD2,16,CASSFPGGPGTGELFF,TGTGCCAGCAGTTTCCCGGGAGGGCCAGGAACCGGGGAGCTGTTTTTT
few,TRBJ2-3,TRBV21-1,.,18,CASSLNGLAGDPTDTQYF,TGTGCCAGCAGCCTAAATGGTCTAGCGGGAGACCCCACAGATACGCAGTATTTT
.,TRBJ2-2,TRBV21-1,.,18,CASTCGTSRGKGTGELFF,TGTGCCAGCACCTGTGGGACTTCCCGGGGTAAAGGCACCGGGGAGCTGTTTTTT
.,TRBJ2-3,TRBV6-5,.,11,CASRATDTQYF,TGTGCCAGCCGAGCCACAGATACGCAGTATTTT
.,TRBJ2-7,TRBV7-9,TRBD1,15,CASSIVTGGRNEQYF,TGTGCCAGCAGCATTGTCACAGGGGGAAGAAACGAGCAGTACTTC
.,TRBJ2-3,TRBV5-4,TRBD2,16,CASSLGTSASTDTQYF,TGTGCCAGCAGCTTGGGGACTAGCGCCAGCACAGATACGCAGTATTTT
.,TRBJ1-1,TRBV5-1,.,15,CASSPVGQGRLWAFF,TGCGCCAGCAGCCCGGTTGGGCAGGGAAGGTTGTGGGCTTTCTTT
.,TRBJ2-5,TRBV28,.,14,CASSLPGAGGTQYF,TGTGCCAGCAGTCTCCCGGGGGCCGGGGGGACCCAGTACTTC
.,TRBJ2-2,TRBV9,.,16,CASSVGLAVNTGELFF,TGTGCCAGCAGCGTAGGGTTAGCGGTGAACACCGGGGAGCTGTTTTTT
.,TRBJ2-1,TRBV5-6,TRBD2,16,CASSPSVLAGASEQFF,TGTGCCAGCAGCCCATCGGTCCTAGCGGGAGCTTCTGAGCAGTTCTTC
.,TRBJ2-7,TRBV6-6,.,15,CAISDGTRAPYEQYF,TGTGCCATCAGTGACGGGACCCGGGCACCCTACGAGCAGTACTTC
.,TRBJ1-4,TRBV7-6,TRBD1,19,CASSRTPTGRGSANEKLFF,TGTGCCAGCAGCCGAACACCGACAGGGAGGGGGTCGGCTAATGAAAAACTGTTTTTT